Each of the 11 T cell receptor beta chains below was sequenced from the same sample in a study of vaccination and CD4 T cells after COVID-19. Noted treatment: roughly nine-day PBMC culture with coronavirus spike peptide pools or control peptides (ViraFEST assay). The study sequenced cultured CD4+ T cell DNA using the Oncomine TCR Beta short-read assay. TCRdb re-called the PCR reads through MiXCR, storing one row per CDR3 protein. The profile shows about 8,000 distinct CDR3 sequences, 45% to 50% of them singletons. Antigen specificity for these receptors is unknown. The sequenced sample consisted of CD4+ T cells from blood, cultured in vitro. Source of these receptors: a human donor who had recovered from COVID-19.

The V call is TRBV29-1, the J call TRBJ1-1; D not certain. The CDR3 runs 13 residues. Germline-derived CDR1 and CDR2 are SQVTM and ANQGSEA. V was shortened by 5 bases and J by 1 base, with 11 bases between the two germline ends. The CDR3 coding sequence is TGCAGCGTTTTACCGGACGAGAACACTGAAGCTTTCTTT. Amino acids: CSVLPDENTEAFF.

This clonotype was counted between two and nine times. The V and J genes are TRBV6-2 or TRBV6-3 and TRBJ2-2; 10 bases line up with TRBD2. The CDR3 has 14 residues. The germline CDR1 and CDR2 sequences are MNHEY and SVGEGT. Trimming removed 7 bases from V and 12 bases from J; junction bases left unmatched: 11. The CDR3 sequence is CASTMDSGGTKLFF. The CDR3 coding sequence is TGTGCCAGCACTATGGATAGCGGGGGGACGAAGCTGTTTTTT.

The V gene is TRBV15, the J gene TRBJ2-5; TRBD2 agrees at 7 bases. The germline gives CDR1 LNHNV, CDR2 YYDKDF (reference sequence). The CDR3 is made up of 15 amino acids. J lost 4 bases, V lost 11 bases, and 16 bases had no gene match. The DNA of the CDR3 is TGTGCCTCGCAGGGAGGGCACGCCGGACGAGAGACCCAGTACTTC. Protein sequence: CASQGGHAGRETQYF.

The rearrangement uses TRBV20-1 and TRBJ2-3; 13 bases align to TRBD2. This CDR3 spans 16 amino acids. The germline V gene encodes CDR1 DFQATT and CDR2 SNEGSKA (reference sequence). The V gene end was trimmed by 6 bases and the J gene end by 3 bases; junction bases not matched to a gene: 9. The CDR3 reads CSASGLAGARTDTQYF. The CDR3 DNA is TGCAGTGCCAGCGGACTAGCGGGGGCGCGTACAGATACGCAGTATTTT.

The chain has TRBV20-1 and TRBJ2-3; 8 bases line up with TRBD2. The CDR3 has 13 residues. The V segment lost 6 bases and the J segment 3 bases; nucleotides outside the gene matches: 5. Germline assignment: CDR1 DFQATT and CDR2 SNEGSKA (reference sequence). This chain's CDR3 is CSAERGHTDTQYF. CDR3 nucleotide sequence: TGCAGTGCAGAGCGGGGGCATACAGATACGCAGTATTTT.

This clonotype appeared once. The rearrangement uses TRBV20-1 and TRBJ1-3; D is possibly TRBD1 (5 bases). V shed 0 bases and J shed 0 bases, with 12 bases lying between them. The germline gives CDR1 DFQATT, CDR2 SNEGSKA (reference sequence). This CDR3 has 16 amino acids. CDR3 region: CSAREGVGVSGNTIYF. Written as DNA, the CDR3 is TGCAGTGCTAGAGAGGGGGTGGGCGTCTCTGGAAACACCATATATTTT.

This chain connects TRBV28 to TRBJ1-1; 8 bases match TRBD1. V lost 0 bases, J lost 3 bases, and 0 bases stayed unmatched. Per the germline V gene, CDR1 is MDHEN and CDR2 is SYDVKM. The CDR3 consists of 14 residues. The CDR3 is CASSLWTGDTEAFF. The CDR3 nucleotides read TGTGCCAGCAGTTTATGGACAGGGGACACTGAAGCTTTCTTT.

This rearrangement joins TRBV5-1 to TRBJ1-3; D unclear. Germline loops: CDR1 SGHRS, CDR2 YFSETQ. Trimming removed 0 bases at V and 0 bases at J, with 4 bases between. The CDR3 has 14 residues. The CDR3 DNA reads TGCGCCAGCAGCTTGGACAGCTCTGGAAACACCATATATTTT. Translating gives CASSLDSSGNTIYF.

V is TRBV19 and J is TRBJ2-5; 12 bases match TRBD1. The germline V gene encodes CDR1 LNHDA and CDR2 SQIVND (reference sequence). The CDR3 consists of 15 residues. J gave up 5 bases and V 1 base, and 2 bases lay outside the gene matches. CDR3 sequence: CASSIGDRGRETQYF. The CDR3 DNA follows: TGTGCCAGTAGTATAGGGGACAGGGGGCGGGAGACCCAGTACTTC.

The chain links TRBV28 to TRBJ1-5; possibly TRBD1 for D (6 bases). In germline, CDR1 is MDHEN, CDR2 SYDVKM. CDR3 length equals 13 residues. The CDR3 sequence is CASAFRGYQPQHF. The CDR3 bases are TGTGCGAGCGCCTTCAGGGGCTATCAGCCCCAGCATTTT. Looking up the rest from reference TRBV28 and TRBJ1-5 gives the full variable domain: DVKVTQSSRYLVKRTGEKVFLECVQDMDHENMFWYRQDPGLGLRLIYFSYDVKMKEKGDIPEGYSVSREKKERFSLILESASTNQTSMYLCASAFRGYQPQHFGDGTRLSIL.

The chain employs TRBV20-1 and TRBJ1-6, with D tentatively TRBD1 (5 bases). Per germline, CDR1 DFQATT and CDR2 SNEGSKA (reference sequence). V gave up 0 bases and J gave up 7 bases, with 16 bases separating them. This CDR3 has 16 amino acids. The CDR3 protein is CSARDGSGNPNSPLHF. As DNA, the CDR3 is TGCAGTGCTAGAGATGGGTCAGGGAACCCCAATTCACCCCTCCACTTT.